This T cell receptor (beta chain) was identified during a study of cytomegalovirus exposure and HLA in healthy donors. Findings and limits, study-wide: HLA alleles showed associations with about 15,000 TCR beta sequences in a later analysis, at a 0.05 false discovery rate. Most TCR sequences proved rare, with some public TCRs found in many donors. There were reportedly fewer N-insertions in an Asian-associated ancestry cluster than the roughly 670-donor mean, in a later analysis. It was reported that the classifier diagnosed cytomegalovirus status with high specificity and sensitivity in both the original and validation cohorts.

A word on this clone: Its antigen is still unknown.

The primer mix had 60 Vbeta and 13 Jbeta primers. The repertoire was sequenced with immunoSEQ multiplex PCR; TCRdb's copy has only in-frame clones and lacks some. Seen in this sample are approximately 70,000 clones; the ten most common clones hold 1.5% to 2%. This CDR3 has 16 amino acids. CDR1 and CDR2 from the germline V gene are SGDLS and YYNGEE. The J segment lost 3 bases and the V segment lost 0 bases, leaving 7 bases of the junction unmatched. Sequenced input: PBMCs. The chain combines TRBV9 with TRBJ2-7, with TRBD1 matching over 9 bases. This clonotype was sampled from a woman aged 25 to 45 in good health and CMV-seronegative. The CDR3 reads CASSVGPDRGRYEQYF. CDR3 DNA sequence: TGTGCCAGCAGCGTAGGGCCGGACAGGGGACGCTACGAGCAGTACTTC.